This T cell receptor (beta chain) was identified during a study of regulatory T cells in long-lasting Graves disease. CDR1 and CDR2 from the germline V gene are MNHEY and SVGEGT. This CDR3 comprises 13 residues. V lost 2 bases, J lost 3 bases, and 8 bases lay in between. Relying on iRepertoire HTBI primers and Arm-PCR of CDR3 regions, the team built TCR beta libraries. TCRdb recomputed calls from the multiplex PCR reads with MiXCR, one row per CDR3 protein. The data hold about 400,000 distinct CDR3 sequences, with roughly 16% observed a single time. Time point reported: newly diagnosed GD, antithyroid drugs for less than 3 months. The authors made the TCR library using RNA they extracted from PBMCs. This clonotype was picked up many times.

The chain uses TRBV6-2 or TRBV6-3 and TRBJ2-7; D is unclear. The clonotype originates from a female donor with Graves disease. The input for sequencing was peripheral blood mononuclear cells (PBMCs), taken at new diagnosis, from a patient treated with antithyroid drugs. CDR3 in amino acids: CASSYGPSYEQYF. The CDR3 nucleotides read TGTGCCAGCAGTTACGGACCAAGCTACGAGCAGTACTTC.